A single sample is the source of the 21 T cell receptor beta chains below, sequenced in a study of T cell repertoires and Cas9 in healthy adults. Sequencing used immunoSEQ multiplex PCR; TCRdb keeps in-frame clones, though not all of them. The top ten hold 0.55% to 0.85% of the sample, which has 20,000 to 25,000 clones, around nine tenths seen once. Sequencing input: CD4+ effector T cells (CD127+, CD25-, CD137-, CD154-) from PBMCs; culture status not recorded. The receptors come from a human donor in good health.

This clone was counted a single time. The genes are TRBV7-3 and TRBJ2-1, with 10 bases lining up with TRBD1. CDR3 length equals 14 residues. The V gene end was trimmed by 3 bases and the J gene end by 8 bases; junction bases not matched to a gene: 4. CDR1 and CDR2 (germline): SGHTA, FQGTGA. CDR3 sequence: CASSLDRGVDEQFF. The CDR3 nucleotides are TGTGCCAGCAGCTTGGACAGGGGGGTCGATGAGCAGTTCTTC.

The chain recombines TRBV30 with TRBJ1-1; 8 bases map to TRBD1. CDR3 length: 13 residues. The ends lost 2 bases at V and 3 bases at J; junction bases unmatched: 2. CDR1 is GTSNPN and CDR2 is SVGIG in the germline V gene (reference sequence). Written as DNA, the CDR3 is TGTGCCTGGAGTCAGGACAGGGACACTGAAGCTTTCTTT. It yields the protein CAWSQDRDTEAFF.

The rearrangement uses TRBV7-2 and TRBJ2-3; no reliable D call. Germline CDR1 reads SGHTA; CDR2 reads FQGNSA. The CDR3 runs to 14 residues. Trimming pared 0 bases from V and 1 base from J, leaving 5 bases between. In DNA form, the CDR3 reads TGTGCCAGCAGCTTAGCCCGGGGCACAGATACGCAGTATTTT. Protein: CASSLARGTDTQYF.

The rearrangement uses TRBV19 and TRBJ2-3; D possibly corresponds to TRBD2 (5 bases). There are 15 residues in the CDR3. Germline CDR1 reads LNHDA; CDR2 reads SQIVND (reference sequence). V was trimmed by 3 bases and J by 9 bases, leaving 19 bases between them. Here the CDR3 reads CASSIPGRGWGTQYF. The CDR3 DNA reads TGTGCCAGTAGTATTCCAGGCCGAGGGTGGGGAACGCAGTATTTT.

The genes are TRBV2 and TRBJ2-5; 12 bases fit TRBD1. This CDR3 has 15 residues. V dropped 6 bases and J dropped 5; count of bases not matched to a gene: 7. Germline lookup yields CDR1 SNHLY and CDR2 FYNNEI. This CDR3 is CASSPGQGAWETQYF. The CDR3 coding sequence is TGTGCCAGCAGCCCGGGACAGGGGGCTTGGGAGACCCAGTACTTC.

The CDR3 sequence is CASRPGQRYVEQYF. In DNA form, the CDR3 reads TGTGCCAGCAGGCCGGGACAGCGTTACGTGGAGCAGTACTTC. This chain uses TRBV28 with TRBJ2-7; 7 nucleotides match TRBD1. The CDR3 covers 14 residues. Losses at the gene ends were 6 bases for V and 7 bases for J; bases not matched to a gene: 12. Germline CDR1 reads MDHEN; CDR2 reads SYDVKM.

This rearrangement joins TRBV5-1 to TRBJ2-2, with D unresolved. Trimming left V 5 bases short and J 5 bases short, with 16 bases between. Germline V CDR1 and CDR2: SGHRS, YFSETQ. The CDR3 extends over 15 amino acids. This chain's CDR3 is CASSWSQIETGELFF. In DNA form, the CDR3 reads TGCGCCAGCAGTTGGTCTCAAATAGAGACCGGGGAGCTGTTTTTT.

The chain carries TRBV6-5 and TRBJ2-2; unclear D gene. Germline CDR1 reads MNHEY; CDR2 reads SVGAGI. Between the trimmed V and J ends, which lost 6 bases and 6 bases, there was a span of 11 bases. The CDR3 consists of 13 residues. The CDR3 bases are TGTGCCAGCAGCCTCCTGATGGCCGGGGAGCTGTTTTTT. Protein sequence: CASSLLMAGELFF.

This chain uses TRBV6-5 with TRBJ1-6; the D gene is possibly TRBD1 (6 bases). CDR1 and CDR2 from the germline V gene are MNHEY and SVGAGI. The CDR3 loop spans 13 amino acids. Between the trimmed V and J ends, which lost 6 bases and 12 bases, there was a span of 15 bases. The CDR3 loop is CASSQQGKGPLHF. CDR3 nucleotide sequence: TGTGCCAGCAGCCAACAGGGAAAGGGACCCCTCCACTTT.

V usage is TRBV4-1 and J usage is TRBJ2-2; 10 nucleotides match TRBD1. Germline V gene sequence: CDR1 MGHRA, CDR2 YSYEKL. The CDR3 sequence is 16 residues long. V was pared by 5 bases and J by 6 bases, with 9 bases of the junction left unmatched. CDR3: CASSTGRDRGSGELFF. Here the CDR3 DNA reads TGCGCCAGCAGCACCGGCCGGGACAGGGGCTCCGGGGAGCTGTTTTTT.

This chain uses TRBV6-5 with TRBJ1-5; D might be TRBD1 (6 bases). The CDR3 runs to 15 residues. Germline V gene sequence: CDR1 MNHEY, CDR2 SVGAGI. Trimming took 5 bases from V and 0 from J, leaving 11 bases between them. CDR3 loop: CASSRTVFSNQPQHF. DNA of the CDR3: TGTGCCAGCAGTCGGACAGTATTTAGCAATCAGCCCCAGCATTTT.

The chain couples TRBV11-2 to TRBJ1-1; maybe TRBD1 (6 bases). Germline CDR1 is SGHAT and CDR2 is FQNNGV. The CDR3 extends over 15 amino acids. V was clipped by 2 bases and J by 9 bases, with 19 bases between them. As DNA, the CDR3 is TGTGCCAGCAGCTTAAGGGGGGGCCGGGCAGATCAAGCTTTCTTT. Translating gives CASSLRGGRADQAFF.

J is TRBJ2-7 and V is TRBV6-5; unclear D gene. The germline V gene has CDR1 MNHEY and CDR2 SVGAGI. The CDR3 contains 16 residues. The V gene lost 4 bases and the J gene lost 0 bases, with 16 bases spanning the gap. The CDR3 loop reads CASSSTRVGFSYEQYF. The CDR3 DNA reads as TGTGCCAGCAGTTCGACCCGGGTAGGCTTCTCCTACGAGCAGTACTTC.

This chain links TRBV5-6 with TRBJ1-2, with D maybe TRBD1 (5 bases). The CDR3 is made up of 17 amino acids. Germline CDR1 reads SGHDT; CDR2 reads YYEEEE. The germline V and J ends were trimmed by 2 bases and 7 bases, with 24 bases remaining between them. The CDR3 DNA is TGTGCCAGCAGCTTTTCGGGAAGGGGTTCTTCCTCGAGTGGCTACACCTTC. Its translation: CASSFSGRGSSSSGYTF.

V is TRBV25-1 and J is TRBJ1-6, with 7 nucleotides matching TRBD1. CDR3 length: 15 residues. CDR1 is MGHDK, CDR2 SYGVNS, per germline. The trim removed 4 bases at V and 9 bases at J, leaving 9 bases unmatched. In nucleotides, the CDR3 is TGTGCCAGCAGTGCTCGACAGGGAATGGGTTCACCCCTCCACTTT. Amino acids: CASSARQGMGSPLHF.

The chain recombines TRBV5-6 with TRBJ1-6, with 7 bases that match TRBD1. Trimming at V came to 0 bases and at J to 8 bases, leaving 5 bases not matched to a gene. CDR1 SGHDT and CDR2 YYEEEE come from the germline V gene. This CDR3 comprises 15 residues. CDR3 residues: CASSLDQGGYSPLHF. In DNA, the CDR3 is TGTGCCAGCAGCTTGGACCAGGGGGGATATTCACCCCTCCACTTT.

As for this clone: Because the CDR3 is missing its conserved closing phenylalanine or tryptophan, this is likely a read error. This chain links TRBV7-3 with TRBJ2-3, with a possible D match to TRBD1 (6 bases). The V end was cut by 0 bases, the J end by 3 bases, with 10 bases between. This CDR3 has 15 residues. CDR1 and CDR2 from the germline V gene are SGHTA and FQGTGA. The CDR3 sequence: CASSLTDQGTDTQYL. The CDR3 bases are TGTGCCAGCAGCTTAACGGACCAGGGGACAGATACGCAGTATCTT.

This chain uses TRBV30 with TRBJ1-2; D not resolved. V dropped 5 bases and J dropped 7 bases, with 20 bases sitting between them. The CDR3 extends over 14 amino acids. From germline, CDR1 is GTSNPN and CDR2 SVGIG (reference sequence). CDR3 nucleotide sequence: TGTGCCTGGGGTAAGACGGACCGGCCGGGTGGCTACACCTTC. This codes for CAWGKTDRPGGYTF.

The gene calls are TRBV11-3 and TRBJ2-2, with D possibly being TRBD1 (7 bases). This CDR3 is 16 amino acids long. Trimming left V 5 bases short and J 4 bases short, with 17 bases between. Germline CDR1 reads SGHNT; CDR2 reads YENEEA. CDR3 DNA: TGTGCCAGCAGCCCCGGAGGGGGCCAACTCACCGGGGAGCTGTTTTTT. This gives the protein CASSPGGGQLTGELFF. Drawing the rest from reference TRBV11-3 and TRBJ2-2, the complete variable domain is EAGVVQSPRYKIIEKKQPVAFWCNPISGHNTLYWYLQNLGQGPELLIRYENEEAVDDSQLPKDRFSAERLKGVDSTLKIQPAELGDSAVYLCASSPGGGQLTGELFFGEGSRLTVL.

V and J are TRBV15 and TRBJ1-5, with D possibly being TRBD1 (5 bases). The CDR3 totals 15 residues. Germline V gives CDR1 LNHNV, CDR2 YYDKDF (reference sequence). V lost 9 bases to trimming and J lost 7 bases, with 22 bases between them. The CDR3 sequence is CATTAEARAGQPQHF. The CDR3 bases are TGTGCCACGACCGCGGAGGCGAGAGCAGGGCAGCCCCAGCATTTT.

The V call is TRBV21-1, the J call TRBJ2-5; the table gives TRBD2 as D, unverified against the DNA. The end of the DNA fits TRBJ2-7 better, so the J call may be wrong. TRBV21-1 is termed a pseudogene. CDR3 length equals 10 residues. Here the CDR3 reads CASSAHEQYF. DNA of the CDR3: TGTGCCAGCAGCGCCCACGAGCAGTACTTC.